This TCR beta chain originates from a study of immune evolution from preneoplasia to lung adenocarcinoma. Clones were sequenced by immunoSEQ multiplex PCR, and TCRdb holds only the in-frame ones, with some missing. The sample has about 4,600 clones, over 70% seen once; the top ten hold about 8.1%. H&E slides confirmed each diagnosis, reviewed by two pathologists independently. The specimen was FFPE adjacent normal lung tissue. This TCR was sampled from a person aged 55-79 years with lung adenocarcinoma.

The CDR3, as DNA: TGTGCTAGTGGTTTGGAACCCTCCGGGACTAGCGAGACCCCCTACGAGCAGTACTTC. It specifies CASGLEPSGTSETPYEQYF. This chain uses TRBV12-5 with TRBJ2-7, with 10 bases identical to TRBD2. CDR3 length: 19 amino acids. Germline assignment: CDR1 LGHNT and CDR2 FRNRAP. With 1 base clipped from V and 2 bases from J, the junction kept 14 bases outside the gene matches.